Listed here are 29 T cell receptor beta chains from one sample, sequenced in a study of vaccination and CD4 T cells after COVID-19. These TCRs are of unknown antigen specificity. The Oncomine TCR Beta short-read assay sequenced DNA from cultured CD4+ T cells. DNA came from CD4+ T cells after culture. TCRdb reprocessed the PCR reads with MiXCR, giving one entry per CDR3 protein. The sample lists 7,000 to 9,500 distinct CDR3 sequences; around 41% were seen once. Treatment reported: approximately nine-day PBMC culture with coronavirus spike peptide pools or control peptides (ViraFEST assay). Gathered ahead of the COVID-19 pandemic (2011-2018) were the CD4+ T cells of the unexposed donor. Sequencing was performed on CD4+ T cells from blood, cultured in vitro. The receptor source for this set is a human donor in good health.

The V gene is TRBV6-2 or TRBV6-3, the J gene TRBJ2-2, with 9 bases aligning to TRBD1. CDR1 is MNHEY and CDR2 is SVGEGT in the germline V gene. CDR3 length: 16 amino acids. Trimming cost V 6 bases and J 6 bases; bases outside gene matches: 11. The CDR3 DNA sequence: TGTGCCAGCAGGAGATCGGGACAGGGTGGTTCCGGGGAGCTGTTTTTT. It encodes CASRRSGQGGSGELFF.

The J gene is TRBJ1-5, the V gene TRBV20-1; tentative D call: TRBD1 (5 bases). Looked up from germline, CDR1 is DFQATT and CDR2 is SNEGSKA (reference sequence). This CDR3 region has 15 residues. The germline V and J ends were trimmed by 5 bases and 4 bases, with 18 bases remaining between them. CDR3 region: CSAAIPSRGNQPQHF. Here the CDR3 DNA reads TGCAGTGCTGCCATACCTAGTAGGGGAAATCAGCCCCAGCATTTT.

This clonotype was observed a handful of times. The rearrangement joins TRBV18 to TRBJ1-1, with a weak D call TRBD1 (6 bases). The CDR3 loop spans 14 amino acids. Germline loops: CDR1 KGHSH, CDR2 LQKENI. With 1 base removed from V and 2 bases from J, the gap between germline ends came to 8 bases. CDR3 region: CASSPRGHNTEAFF. CDR3 bases: TGTGCCAGCTCACCACGGGGGCACAACACTGAAGCTTTCTTT.

This rearrangement joins TRBV20-1 to TRBJ2-1; D may be TRBD2 (6 bases). CDR3 length: 15 amino acids. Germline lookup yields CDR1 DFQATT and CDR2 SNEGSKA (reference sequence). DNA for the CDR3: TGCAGCCAATCGAGGGCTAGCGCCTCATACAATGAGCAGTTCTTC. It encodes CSQSRASASYNEQFF.

This clonotype was recorded a few times. The CDR3 sequence is CSAIPGWSNQPQHF. The CDR3, as DNA: TGCAGTGCTATACCGGGTTGGAGCAATCAGCCCCAGCATTTT. The genes are TRBV20-1 and TRBJ1-5; D ambiguous. The ends were cut back, 4 bases at V and 1 base at J, with 11 bases in the middle. This CDR3 contains 14 residues. Germline assignment: CDR1 DFQATT and CDR2 SNEGSKA (reference sequence).

To note about this clonotype: A junction boundary mismatches the germline segment, possibly from a read error. This sequence joins TRBV6-2 or TRBV6-3 and TRBJ2-1; D possibly corresponds to TRBD2 (6 bases). This CDR3 is 16 amino acids long. The V gene's germline CDR1 is MNHEY and CDR2 SVGEGT. In nucleotides, the CDR3 is TGTGCCAGCAGTAACTCAGCGGGCCGCTCCTACAATGAGCAGTTCTTC. Protein: CASSNSAGRSYNEQFF.

This chain joins TRBV4-1 and TRBJ2-7; a possible D gene is TRBD2 (6 bases). The germline V gene has CDR1 MGHRA and CDR2 YSYEKL. V lost 4 bases, J lost 3 bases, and 16 bases lay in between. The CDR3 extends over 15 amino acids. The CDR3 DNA reads TGCGCCAGCAGCCCAGAATGGGGGGAGTACTACGAGCAGTACTTC. Encoded protein: CASSPEWGEYYEQYF.

This clonotype was seen only a few times. The chain employs TRBV7-2 and TRBJ2-7, with a weak D call TRBD1 (6 bases). Trimming cost V 5 bases and J 3 bases, with 11 bases left between them. The V gene's germline CDR1 is SGHTA and CDR2 FQGNSA. The CDR3 length is 13 residues. CDR3 in amino acids: CASSMDRFYEQYF. CDR3 bases: TGTGCCAGCAGCATGGACAGATTCTACGAGCAGTACTTC.

This clonotype was seen more than once but under ten times. V usage is TRBV24-1 and J usage is TRBJ2-5; D unresolved. The germline gives CDR1 KGHDR, CDR2 SFDVKD. This CDR3 is 13 amino acids long. Trimming shortened V by 6 bases and J by 5 bases, and 12 bases separated the two germline ends. CDR3 nucleotides: TGTGCCACCAGTTCTCCTACTCAGGAGACCCAGTACTTC. Residues: CATSSPTQETQYF.

This clonotype was seen just once. The chain uses TRBV7-3 and TRBJ2-2; D is ambiguous. The CDR3 is 14 residues long. Germline V CDR1 and CDR2: SGHTA, FQGTGA. Between the trimmed V and J ends, which lost 1 base and 5 bases, there was a span of 8 bases. The CDR3 region has the DNA TGTGCCAGCAGCTTAAATACCCCAACCGGGGAGCTGTTTTTT. The encoded protein is CASSLNTPTGELFF.

The CDR3 region is CASSLRASTGELFF. Written as DNA, the CDR3 is TGTGCCAGCAGTTTAAGAGCTAGCACCGGGGAGCTGTTTTTT. The chain has TRBV27 and TRBJ2-2; unclear D gene. Trimming removed 2 bases from V and 4 bases from J, with 8 bases in between. Germline-derived CDR1 and CDR2 are MNHEY and SMNVEV (reference sequence). The CDR3 covers 14 residues.

The chain carries TRBV19 and TRBJ2-7; the match to TRBD1 covers 7 bases. This CDR3 comprises 12 residues. Germline V gene lookup returns CDR1 LNHDA and CDR2 SQIVND (reference sequence). V shed 8 bases, J shed 4 bases, and the junction held 5 bases outside the gene matches. CDR3 in amino acids: CASSDRSYEQYF. The CDR3 DNA reads as TGTGCCAGTTCGGACAGGTCATACGAGCAGTACTTC.

V and J are TRBV7-3 and TRBJ2-1, with no clear D. Trimming took off 5 bases at V and 9 bases at J, with 8 bases between the two ends. Germline V lookup: CDR1 SGHTA, CDR2 FQGTGA. The CDR3 runs to 11 residues. Written as DNA, the CDR3 is TGTGCCAGCAGCCCCGGCGGTGAGCAGTTCTTC. Translating it yields CASSPGGEQFF.

This clonotype turned up a few times. The chain couples TRBV6-1 to TRBJ2-5, with D possibly matching TRBD2 (6 bases). The V end lost 6 bases, the J end lost 7 bases, and 21 bases lay between the germline ends. The CDR3 runs 15 residues. Germline V gene sequence: CDR1 MNHNS, CDR2 SASEGT. The CDR3 sequence: CASSPYGGSYGTQYF. CDR3 nucleotide sequence: TGTGCCAGCAGCCCATATGGGGGGAGCTATGGGACCCAGTACTTC.

The chain has TRBV6-1 and TRBJ1-5; a possible D gene is TRBD1 (6 bases). With 5 bases removed from V and 0 bases from J, the gap between germline ends came to 23 bases. The CDR3 loop spans 19 amino acids. From germline, CDR1 is MNHNS and CDR2 SASEGT. The CDR3 spells CASSLSGAGRLYSNQPQHF. CDR3 sequence (DNA): TGTGCCAGCAGTCTGTCGGGGGCAGGGAGGTTGTATAGCAATCAGCCCCAGCATTTT.

In its sample, this clonotype is large. The chain recombines TRBV11-3 with TRBJ2-5; 8 positions match TRBD2. The CDR3 has 15 amino acids. J gave up 5 bases and V 1 base, and 6 bases lay outside the gene matches. CDR1 and CDR2 (germline): SGHNT, YENEEA. CDR3: CASSLGGLVGETQYF. DNA for the CDR3: TGTGCCAGCAGCTTAGGGGGACTAGTCGGGGAGACCCAGTACTTC. Full variable domain (remainder filled in from reference TRBV11-3 and TRBJ2-5): EAGVVQSPRYKIIEKKQPVAFWCNPISGHNTLYWYLQNLGQGPELLIRYENEEAVDDSQLPKDRFSAERLKGVDSTLKIQPAELGDSAVYLCASSLGGLVGETQYFGPGTRLLVL.

This CDR3 is CASSFRQGGTEAFF. In nucleotides, the CDR3 is TGTGCCAGCAGCTTTCGACAGGGTGGGACTGAAGCTTTCTTT. The rearrangement joins TRBV7-2 to TRBJ1-1; TRBD1 aligns across 7 bases. Germline lookup yields CDR1 SGHTA and CDR2 FQGNSA. The CDR3 consists of 14 residues. After removal of 3 bases from V and 5 bases from J, the junction contained 6 bases not matched to a gene.

J is TRBJ2-5 and V is TRBV7-2; D may be TRBD1 (5 bases). The CDR3 is made up of 16 amino acids. Per the germline V gene, CDR1 is SGHTA and CDR2 is FQGNSA. Trimming removed 5 bases from V and 5 bases from J, with 21 bases in between. This CDR3 reads CASSDGHIGARETQYF. The CDR3 DNA follows: TGTGCCAGCAGCGACGGTCATATAGGGGCGCGGGAGACCCAGTACTTC.

The chain has TRBV4-1 and TRBJ2-5; 7 nucleotides match TRBD1. The CDR3 extends over 16 amino acids. The V and J ends lost 5 bases and 4 bases, in that order; junction bases with no gene match: 13. Germline V gene data show CDR1 as MGHRA and CDR2 as YSYEKL. CDR3 amino acids: CASSKGQPEGIETQYF. In DNA form, the CDR3 reads TGCGCCAGCAGCAAGGGACAGCCTGAAGGAATAGAGACCCAGTACTTC.

This clonotype came up a few times. The chain links TRBV28 to TRBJ2-2, with TRBD1 matching over 8 bases. CDR3 size: 15 residues. Germline-derived CDR1 and CDR2 are MDHEN and SYDVKM. The J segment lost 6 bases and the V segment lost 2 bases, leaving 5 bases of the junction unmatched. CDR3 residues: CASSLAGGLAGELFF. In nucleotides, the CDR3 is TGTGCCAGCAGTTTAGCAGGGGGCCTAGCCGGGGAGCTGTTTTTT.

This clonotype has a handful of counts. V and J are TRBV25-1 and TRBJ2-2; D perhaps matches TRBD2 (5 bases). The germline gives CDR1 MGHDK, CDR2 SYGVNS. V was pared by 3 bases and J by 4 bases, with 12 bases between. CDR3 length equals 15 residues. The CDR3 loop is CASSDRVARTGELFF. CDR3 nucleotides: TGTGCCAGCAGTGATCGGGTAGCGCGCACCGGGGAGCTGTTTTTT.

This clonotype was counted only a few times. The V and J genes are TRBV27 and TRBJ2-7, with 8 positions matching TRBD1. The CDR3 is 14 amino acids. The germline CDR1 and CDR2 sequences are MNHEY and SMNVEV (reference sequence). Germline trimming cut 3 bases from V and 0 bases from J; bases unmatched to any gene: 1. This chain's CDR3 is CASSFTGGSYEQYF. For the CDR3, the DNA is TGTGCCAGCAGTTTCACAGGGGGCTCCTACGAGCAGTACTTC.

This chain connects TRBV7-9 to TRBJ2-7; 7 nucleotides agree with TRBD2. V was pared by 5 bases and J by 4 bases, with 8 bases of the junction left unmatched. Germline V gives CDR1 SEHNR, CDR2 FQNEAQ (reference sequence). The CDR3 has 14 amino acids. The CDR3 DNA reads TGTGCCAGCAGCCCCCCGGCGGGAGTATACGAGCAGTACTTC. It translates to CASSPPAGVYEQYF.

V usage is TRBV28 and J usage is TRBJ2-3; 8 nucleotides match TRBD2. The CDR3 consists of 15 residues. In germline, CDR1 is MDHEN, CDR2 SYDVKM. J lost 5 bases, V lost 6 bases, and 10 bases had no gene match. The CDR3, as DNA: TGTGCCAGCAGCCCAATCGGGCTAGCGGGAGATACGCAGTATTTT. This encodes CASSPIGLAGDTQYF.

This clonotype was seen more than once but under ten times. The chain uses TRBV20-1 and TRBJ2-5; no reliable D call. The CDR3 is made up of 13 amino acids. Germline loops: CDR1 DFQATT, CDR2 SNEGSKA (reference sequence). Trimming took off 2 bases at V and 4 bases at J, with 11 bases between the two ends. In DNA, the CDR3 is TGCAGTGCTAGACTAGGATCGGGAGAGACCCAGTACTTC. It is translated as CSARLGSGETQYF.

The rearrangement links TRBV5-4 to TRBJ2-1; D is unclear. CDR3 length: 13 amino acids. Germline V CDR1 and CDR2: SGHNT, YYREEE (reference sequence). Trimming took 5 bases from V and 7 from J, leaving 13 bases between them. CDR3: CASSLDVGNEQFF. For the CDR3, the DNA is TGTGCCAGCAGTCTGGACGTCGGGAATGAGCAGTTCTTC.

This clonotype has just a few counts. V gene TRBV7-8 combines with J gene TRBJ2-7; 7 nucleotides match TRBD1. The CDR3 spans 15 residues. Germline CDR1 and CDR2: SGHVS and FQNEAQ. V lost 4 bases and J lost 2; bases outside the gene matches: 8. Written as DNA, the CDR3 is TGTGCCAGCAGCTCCCCCGGGACAGCCACCTACGAGCAGTACTTC. Its protein is CASSSPGTATYEQYF.

This clonotype has more than one count but fewer than ten. The J gene is TRBJ2-7, the V gene TRBV15; the match to TRBD1 covers 8 bases. The CDR3 has 14 residues. Losses at the gene ends were 4 bases for V and 0 bases for J; bases not matched to a gene: 2. Per germline, CDR1 LNHNV and CDR2 YYDKDF (reference sequence). CDR3 coding DNA: TGTGCCACCAGCAAGGACAGGGTCTCCTACGAGCAGTACTTC. It yields the protein CATSKDRVSYEQYF.

This chain uses TRBV6-1 with TRBJ1-3; 9 nucleotides match TRBD1. The CDR3 has 16 amino acids. The germline gives CDR1 MNHNS, CDR2 SASEGT. The trim removed 3 bases at V and 4 bases at J, leaving 7 bases unmatched. The CDR3 sequence: CASSDRQGVTGNTIYF. In DNA, the CDR3 is TGTGCCAGCAGTGATAGACAGGGGGTCACGGGAAACACCATATATTTT.